This T cell receptor (beta chain) was profiled in a study of blood T cell repertoires in COVID-19. Method: immunoSEQ multiplex PCR; TCRdb's copy keeps in-frame clones and lacks some. The repertoire holds 130,000 to 150,000 clones, with 87% as singletons. Ages ranged from roughly 18 to 100 years, with residence in around 24 US areas. This TCR came from a middle-aged woman who had been exposed to COVID-19. The sequencing input was PBMCs or T cells enriched from blood (not recorded which).

The CDR3 spells CASSLRDTTNEKLFF. The CDR3 DNA sequence: TGTGCCAGCAGCTTACGGGACACAACTAATGAAAAACTGTTTTTT. The V and J genes are TRBV7-6 and TRBJ1-4; perhaps TRBD1 as D (6 bases). The CDR3 spans 15 residues. CDR1 is SGHVS, CDR2 FNYEAQ, per germline. The germline V and J ends were trimmed by 2 bases and 0 bases, with 7 bases remaining between them. Filled out from reference TRBV7-6 and TRBJ1-4, the complete variable domain reads GAGVSQSPRYKVTKRGQDVALRCDPISGHVSLYWYRQALGQGPEFLTYFNYEAQQDKSGLPNDRFSAERPEGSISTLTIQRTEQRDSAMYRCASSLRDTTNEKLFFGSGTQLSVL.